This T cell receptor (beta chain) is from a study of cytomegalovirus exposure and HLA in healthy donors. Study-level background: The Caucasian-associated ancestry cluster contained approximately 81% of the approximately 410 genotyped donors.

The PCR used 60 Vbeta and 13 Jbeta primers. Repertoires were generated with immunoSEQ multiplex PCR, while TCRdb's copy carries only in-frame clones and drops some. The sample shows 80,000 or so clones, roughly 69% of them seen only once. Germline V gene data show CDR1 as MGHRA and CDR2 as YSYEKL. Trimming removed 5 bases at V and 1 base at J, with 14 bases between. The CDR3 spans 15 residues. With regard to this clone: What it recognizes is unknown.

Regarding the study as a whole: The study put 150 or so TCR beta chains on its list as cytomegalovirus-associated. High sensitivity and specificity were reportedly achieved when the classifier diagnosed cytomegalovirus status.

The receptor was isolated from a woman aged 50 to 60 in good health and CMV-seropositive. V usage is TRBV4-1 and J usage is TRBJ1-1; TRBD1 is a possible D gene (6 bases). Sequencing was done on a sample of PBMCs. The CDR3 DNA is TGCGCCAGCAGCTATCAGACAGGAGCGAACACTGAAGCTTTCTTT. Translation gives CASSYQTGANTEAFF.